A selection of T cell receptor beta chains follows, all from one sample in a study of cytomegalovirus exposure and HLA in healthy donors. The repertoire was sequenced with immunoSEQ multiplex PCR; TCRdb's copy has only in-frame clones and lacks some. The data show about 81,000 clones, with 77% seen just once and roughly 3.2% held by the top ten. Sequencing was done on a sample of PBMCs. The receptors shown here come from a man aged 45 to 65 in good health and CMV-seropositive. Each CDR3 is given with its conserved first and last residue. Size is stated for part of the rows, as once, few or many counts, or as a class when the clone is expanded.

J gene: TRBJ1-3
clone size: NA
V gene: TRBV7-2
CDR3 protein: CASSTAHGLTGNTIYF

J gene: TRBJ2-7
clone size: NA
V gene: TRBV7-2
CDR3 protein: CASSLEAGGHYEQYF

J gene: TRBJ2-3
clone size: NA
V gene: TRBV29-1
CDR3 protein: CSSDLGGTDTQYF

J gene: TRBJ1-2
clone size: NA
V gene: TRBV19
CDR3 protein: CASSIVRLNYGYTF

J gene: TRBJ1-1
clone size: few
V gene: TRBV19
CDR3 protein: CASSLLEMNTEAFF

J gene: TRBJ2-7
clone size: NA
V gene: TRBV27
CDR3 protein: CASSLVRAHEQYF

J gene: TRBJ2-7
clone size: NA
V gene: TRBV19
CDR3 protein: CATQRTLSSYEQYF

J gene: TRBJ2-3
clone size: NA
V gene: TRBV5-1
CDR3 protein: CASSAGLAGGPFSGTDTQYF

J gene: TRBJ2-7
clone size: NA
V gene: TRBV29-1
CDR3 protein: CSVETGESSYEQYF

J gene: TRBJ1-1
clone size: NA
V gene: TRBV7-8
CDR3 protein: CASSLRDRWVVSTEAFF

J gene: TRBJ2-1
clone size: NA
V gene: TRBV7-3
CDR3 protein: CASSPGTSGGNEQFF

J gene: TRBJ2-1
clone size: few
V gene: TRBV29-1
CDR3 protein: CSVDKGTSGRDEQFF

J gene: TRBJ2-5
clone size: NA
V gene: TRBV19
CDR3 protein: CASSLPPDTSGSQETQYF

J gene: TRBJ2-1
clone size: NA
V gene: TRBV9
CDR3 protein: CASSVVTSGDNEQFF

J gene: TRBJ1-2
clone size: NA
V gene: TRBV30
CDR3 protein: CAWKKSRYGYTF

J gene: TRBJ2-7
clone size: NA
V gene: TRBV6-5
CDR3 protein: CASSYARQGYEQYF

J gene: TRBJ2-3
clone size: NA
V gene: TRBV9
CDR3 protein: CASSGPGQRDTQYF

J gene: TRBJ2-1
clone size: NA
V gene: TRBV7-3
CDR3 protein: CASSPYTPTSSGYNEQFF

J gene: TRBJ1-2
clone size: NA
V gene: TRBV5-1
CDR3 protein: CASYPGTGNYGYTF

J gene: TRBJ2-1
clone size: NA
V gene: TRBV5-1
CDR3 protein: CASSLASRGAGANEQFF

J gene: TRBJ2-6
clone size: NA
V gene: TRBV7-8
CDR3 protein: CASSSDGRRASGANGLTF

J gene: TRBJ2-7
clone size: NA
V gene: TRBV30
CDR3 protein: CAWTLTGLEQYF

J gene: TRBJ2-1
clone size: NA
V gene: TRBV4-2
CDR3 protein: CASSQDPGTSGSNEQFF

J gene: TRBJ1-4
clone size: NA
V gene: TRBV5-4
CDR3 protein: CASSNEGLSEKLFF

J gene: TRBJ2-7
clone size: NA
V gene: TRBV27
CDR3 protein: CASSPRTDYEQYF

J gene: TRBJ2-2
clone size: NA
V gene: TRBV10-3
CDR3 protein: CAIRPSGVHSRGELFF

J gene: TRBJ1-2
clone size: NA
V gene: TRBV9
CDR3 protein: CASSATTPTGNYGYTF

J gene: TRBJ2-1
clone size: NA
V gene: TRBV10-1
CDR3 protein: CASSETQRERAGQFF

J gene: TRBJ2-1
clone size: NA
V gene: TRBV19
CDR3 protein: CASSPRLALNEQFF

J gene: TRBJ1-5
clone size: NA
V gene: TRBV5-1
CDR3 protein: CASSLGGPTSQPQHF

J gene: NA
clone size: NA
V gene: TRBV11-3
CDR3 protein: CASSLSYTGVPYEQYF

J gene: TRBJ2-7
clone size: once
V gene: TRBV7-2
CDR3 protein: CASTSSGSREQYF

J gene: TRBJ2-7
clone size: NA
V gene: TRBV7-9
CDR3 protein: CASSRQGEQYF

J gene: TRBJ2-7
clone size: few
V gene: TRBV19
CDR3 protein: CASSTVGLAGNSSYEQYF

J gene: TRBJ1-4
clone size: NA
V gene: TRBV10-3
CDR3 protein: CAISETQGEKLFF

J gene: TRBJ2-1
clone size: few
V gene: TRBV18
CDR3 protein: CASSPTSVPYSYNEQFF

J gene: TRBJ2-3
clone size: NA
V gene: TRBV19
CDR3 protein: CASSLNRDNPTPSTDTQYF

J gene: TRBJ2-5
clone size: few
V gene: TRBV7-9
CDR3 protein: CASSEQGSRETQYF

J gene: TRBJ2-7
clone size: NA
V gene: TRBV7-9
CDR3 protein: CASSSQGRSSYEQYF

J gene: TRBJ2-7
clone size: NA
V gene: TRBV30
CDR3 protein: CAQSLGGSSYEQYF

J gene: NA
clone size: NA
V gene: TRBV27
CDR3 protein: CASSLSWTSGRYEQYF